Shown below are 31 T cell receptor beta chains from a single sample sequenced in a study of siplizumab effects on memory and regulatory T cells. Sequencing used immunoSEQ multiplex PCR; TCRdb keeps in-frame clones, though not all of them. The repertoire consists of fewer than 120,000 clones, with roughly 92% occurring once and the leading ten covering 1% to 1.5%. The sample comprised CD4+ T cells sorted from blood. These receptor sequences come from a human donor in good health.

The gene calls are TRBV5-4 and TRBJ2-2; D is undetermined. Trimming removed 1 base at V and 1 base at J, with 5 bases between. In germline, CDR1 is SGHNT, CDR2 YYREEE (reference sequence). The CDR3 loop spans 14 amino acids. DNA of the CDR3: TGTGCCAGCAGCTTGCCGGGGAACACCGGGGAGCTGTTTTTT. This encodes CASSLPGNTGELFF.

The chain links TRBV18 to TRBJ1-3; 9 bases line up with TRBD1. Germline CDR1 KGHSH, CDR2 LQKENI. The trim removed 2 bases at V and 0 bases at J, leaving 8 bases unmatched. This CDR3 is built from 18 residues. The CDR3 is CASSPTPGQGPSGNTIYF. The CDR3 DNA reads TGTGCCAGCTCACCAACCCCGGGACAGGGTCCCTCTGGAAACACCATATATTTT. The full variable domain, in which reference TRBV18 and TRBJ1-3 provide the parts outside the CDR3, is NAGVMQNPRHLVRRRGQEARLRCSPMKGHSHVYWYRQLPEEGLKFMVYLQKENIIDESGMPKERFSAEFPKEGPSILRIQQVVRGDSAAYFCASSPTPGQGPSGNTIYFGEGSWLTVV.

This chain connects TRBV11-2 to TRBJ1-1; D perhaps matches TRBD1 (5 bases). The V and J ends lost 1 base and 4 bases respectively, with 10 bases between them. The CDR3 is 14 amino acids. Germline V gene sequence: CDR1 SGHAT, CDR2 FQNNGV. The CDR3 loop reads CASSLVDMSTEAFF. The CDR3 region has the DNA TGTGCCAGCAGCTTAGTGGACATGAGCACTGAAGCTTTCTTT.

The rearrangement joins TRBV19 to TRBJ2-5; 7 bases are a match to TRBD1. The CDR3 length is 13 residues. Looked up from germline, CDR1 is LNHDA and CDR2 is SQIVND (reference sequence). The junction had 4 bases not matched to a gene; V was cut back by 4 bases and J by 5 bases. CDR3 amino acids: CASSRDRGETQYF. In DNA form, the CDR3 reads TGTGCCAGTAGTAGGGACAGAGGGGAGACCCAGTACTTC.

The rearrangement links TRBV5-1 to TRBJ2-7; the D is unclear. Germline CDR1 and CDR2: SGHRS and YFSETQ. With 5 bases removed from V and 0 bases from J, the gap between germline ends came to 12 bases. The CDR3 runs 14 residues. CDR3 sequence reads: CASRPDINSYEQYF. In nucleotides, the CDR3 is TGCGCCAGCAGACCCGACATAAACTCCTACGAGCAGTACTTC. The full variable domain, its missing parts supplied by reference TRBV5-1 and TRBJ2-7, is KAGVTQTPRYLIKTRGQQVTLSCSPISGHRSVSWYQQTPGQGLQFLFEYFSETQRNKGNFPGRFSGRQFSNSRSEMNVSTLELGDSALYLCASRPDINSYEQYFGPGTRLTVT.

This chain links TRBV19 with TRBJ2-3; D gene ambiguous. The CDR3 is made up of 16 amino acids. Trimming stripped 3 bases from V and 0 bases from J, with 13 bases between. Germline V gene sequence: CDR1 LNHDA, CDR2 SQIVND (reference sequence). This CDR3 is CASSIFGGPSTDTQYF. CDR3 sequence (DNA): TGTGCCAGTAGTATTTTTGGCGGACCTAGCACAGATACGCAGTATTTT. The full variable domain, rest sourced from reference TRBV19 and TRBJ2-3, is DGGITQSPKYLFRKEGQNVTLSCEQNLNHDAMYWYRQDPGQGLRLIYYSQIVNDFQKGDIAEGYSVSREKKESFPLTVTSAQKNPTAFYLCASSIFGGPSTDTQYFGPGTRLTVL.

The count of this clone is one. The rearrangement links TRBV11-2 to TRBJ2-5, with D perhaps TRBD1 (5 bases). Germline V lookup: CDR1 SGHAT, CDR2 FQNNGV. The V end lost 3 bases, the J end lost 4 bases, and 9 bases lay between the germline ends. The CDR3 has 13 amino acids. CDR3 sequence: CASSFQGGETQYF. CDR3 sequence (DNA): TGTGCCAGCAGCTTTCAGGGCGGAGAGACCCAGTACTTC.

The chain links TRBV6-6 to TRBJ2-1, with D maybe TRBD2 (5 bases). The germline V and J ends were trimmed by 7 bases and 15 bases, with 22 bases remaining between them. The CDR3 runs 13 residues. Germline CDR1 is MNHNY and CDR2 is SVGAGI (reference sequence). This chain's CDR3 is CASNLDSYLESFF. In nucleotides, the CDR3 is TGTGCCAGCAACCTGGACTCCTACTTGGAATCGTTCTTC.

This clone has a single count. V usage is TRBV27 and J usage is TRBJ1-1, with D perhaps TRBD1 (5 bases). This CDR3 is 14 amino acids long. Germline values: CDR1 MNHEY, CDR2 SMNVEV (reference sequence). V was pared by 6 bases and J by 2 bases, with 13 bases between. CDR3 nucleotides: TGTGCCAGCAGGGTGGGGCAGGGCAACACTGAAGCTTTCTTT. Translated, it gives CASRVGQGNTEAFF.

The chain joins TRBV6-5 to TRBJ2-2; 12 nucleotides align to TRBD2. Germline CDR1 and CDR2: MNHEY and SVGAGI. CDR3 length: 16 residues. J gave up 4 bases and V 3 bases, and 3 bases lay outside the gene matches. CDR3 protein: CASSYGLAGPTGELFF. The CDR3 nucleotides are TGTGCCAGCAGTTATGGACTAGCGGGACCCACCGGGGAGCTGTTTTTT.

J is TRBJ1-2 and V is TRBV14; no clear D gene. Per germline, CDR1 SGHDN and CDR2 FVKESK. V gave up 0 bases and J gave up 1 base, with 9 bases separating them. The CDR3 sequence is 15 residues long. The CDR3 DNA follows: TGTGCCAGCAGCCAAGAACCTAGGGTTAACTATGGCTACACCTTC. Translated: CASSQEPRVNYGYTF.

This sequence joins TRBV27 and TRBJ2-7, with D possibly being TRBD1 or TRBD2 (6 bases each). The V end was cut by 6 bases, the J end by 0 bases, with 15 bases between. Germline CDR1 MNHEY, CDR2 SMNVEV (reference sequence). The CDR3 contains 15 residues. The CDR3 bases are TGTGCCAGCAGGTTGTCCGGGGGCAGCTCCTACGAGCAGTACTTC. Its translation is CASRLSGGSSYEQYF.

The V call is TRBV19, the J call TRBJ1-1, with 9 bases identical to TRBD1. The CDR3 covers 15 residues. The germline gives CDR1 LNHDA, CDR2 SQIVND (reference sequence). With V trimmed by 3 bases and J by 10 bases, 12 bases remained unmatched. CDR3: CASSMGGQGERRAFF. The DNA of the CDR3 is TGTGCCAGTAGTATGGGGGGACAGGGCGAAAGGCGAGCTTTCTTT.

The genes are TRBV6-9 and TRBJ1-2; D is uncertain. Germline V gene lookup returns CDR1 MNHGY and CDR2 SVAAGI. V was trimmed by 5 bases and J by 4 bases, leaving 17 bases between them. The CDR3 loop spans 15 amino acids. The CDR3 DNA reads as TGTGCCAGCAGTGGCGATTTGGGAAAGACCTATGGCTACACCTTC. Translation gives CASSGDLGKTYGYTF.

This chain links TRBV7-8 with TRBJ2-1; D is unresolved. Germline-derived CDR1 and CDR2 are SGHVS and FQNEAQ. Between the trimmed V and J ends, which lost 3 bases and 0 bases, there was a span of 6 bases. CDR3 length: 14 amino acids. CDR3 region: CASSLAASYNEQFF. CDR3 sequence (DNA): TGTGCCAGCAGCTTGGCGGCCTCCTACAATGAGCAGTTCTTC.

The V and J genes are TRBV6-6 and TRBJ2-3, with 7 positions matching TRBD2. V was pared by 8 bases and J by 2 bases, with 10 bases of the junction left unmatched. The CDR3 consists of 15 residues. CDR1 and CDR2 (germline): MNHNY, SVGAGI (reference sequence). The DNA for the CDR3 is TGTGCCAGCGGTACCGGGGGGACCCCCACAGATACGCAGTATTTT. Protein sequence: CASGTGGTPTDTQYF.

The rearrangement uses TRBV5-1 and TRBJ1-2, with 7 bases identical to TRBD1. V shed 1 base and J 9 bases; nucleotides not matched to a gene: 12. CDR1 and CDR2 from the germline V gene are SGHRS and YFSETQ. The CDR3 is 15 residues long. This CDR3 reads CASSLSETGSISYTF. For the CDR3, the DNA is TGCGCCAGCAGCTTGTCGGAGACAGGGAGTATTAGCTACACCTTC.

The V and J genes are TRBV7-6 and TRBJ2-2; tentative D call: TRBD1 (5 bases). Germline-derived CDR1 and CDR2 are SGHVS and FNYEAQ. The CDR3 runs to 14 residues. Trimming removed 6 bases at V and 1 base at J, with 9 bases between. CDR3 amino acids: CASRRTGNTGELFF. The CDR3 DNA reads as TGTGCCAGCAGACGAACAGGGAACACCGGGGAGCTGTTTTTT.

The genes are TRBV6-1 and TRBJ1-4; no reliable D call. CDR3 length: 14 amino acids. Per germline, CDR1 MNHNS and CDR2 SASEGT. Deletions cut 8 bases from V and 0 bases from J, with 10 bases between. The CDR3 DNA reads TGTGCCAGCCAGTCCGGAGCAACTAATGAAAAACTGTTTTTT. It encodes CASQSGATNEKLFF.

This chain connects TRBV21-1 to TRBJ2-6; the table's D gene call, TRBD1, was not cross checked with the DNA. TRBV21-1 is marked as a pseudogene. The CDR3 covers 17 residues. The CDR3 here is CASRDRVPPSGANVLTF. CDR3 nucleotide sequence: TGTGCCAGCAGGGACAGGGTCCCTCCCTCTGGGGCCAACGTCCTGACTTTC.

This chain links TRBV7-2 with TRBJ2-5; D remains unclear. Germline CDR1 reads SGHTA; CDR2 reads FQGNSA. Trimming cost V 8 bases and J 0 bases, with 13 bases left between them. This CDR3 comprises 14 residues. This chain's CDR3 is CASGVLGYQETQYF. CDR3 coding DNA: TGTGCCAGCGGCGTTCTGGGGTACCAAGAGACCCAGTACTTC. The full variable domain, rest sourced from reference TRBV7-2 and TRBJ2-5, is GAGVSQSPSNKVTEKGKDVELRCDPISGHTALYWYRQSLGQGLEFLIYFQGNSAPDKSGLPSDRFSAERTGGSVSTLTIQRTQQEDSAVYLCASGVLGYQETQYFGPGTRLLVL.

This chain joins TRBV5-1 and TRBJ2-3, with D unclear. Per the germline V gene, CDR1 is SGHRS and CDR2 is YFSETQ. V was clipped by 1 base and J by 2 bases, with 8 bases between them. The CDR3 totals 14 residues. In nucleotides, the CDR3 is TGCGCCAGCAGCTTGAGTATCCCCACAGATACGCAGTATTTT. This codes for CASSLSIPTDTQYF.

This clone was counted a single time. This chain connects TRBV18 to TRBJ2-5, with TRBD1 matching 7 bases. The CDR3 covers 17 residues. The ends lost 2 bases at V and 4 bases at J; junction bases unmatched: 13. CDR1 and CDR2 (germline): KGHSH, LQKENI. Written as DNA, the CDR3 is TGTGCCAGCTCACCATTTCAGACAGGGAGTCGGGGAGAGACCCAGTACTTC. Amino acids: CASSPFQTGSRGETQYF.

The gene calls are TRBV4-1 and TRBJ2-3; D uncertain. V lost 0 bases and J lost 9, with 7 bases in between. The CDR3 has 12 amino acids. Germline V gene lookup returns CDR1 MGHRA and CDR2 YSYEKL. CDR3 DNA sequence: TGCGCCAGCAGCCAAGAATATGGAACGCAGTATTTT. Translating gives CASSQEYGTQYF.

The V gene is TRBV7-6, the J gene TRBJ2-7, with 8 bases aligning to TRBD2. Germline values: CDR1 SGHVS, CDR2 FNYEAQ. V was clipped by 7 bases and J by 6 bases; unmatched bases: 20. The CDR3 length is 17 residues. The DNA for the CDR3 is TGTGCCAGCACCCCTAAGTGGGTCAGCGGGAGTCCGGGCGAGCAGTACTTC. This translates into CASTPKWVSGSPGEQYF.

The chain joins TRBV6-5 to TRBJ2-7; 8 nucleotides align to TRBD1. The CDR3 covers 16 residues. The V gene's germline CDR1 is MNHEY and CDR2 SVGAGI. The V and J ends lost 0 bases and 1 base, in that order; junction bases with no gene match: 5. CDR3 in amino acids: CASSYSTGVPSYEQYF. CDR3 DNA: TGTGCCAGCAGTTACTCGACAGGGGTCCCGTCCTACGAGCAGTACTTC.

CDR3 region: CARDLAAGSYNEQFF. The CDR3 coding sequence is TGTGCCAGGGATCTAGCGGCCGGGTCCTACAATGAGCAGTTCTTC. The chain employs TRBV19 and TRBJ2-1, with 7 bases that match TRBD2. The CDR3 consists of 15 residues. Germline-derived CDR1 and CDR2 are LNHDA and SQIVND (reference sequence). After removal of 9 bases from V and 1 base from J, the junction contained 9 bases not matched to a gene.

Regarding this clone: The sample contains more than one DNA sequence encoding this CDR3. CDR3 coding DNA: TGTGCCAGCAGCTTGGGTAGCGGGTCCTACAATGAGCAGTTCTTC. Its translation is CASSLGSGSYNEQFF. V is TRBV7-3 and J is TRBJ2-1; 7 nucleotides agree with TRBD2. There are 15 residues in the CDR3. J was trimmed by 1 base and V by 3 bases; bases with no gene match: 3. Germline lookup yields CDR1 SGHTA and CDR2 FQGTGA. The complete variable domain, with remaining parts taken from reference TRBV7-3 and TRBJ2-1, reads GAGVSQTPSNKVTEKGKYVELRCDPISGHTALYWYRQSLGQGPEFLIYFQGTGAADDSGLPNDRFFAVRPEGSVSTLKIQRTERGDSAVYLCASSLGSGSYNEQFFGPGTRLTVL.

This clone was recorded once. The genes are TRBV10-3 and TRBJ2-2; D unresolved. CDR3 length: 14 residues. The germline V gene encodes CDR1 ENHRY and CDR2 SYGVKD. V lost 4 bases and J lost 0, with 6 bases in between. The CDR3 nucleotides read TGTGCCATCAGTGGAACAACGAACACCGGGGAGCTGTTTTTT. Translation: CAISGTTNTGELFF.

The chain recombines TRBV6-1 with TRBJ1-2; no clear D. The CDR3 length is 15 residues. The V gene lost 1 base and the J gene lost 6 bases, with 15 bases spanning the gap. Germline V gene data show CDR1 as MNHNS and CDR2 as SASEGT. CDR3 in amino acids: CASSEGWAGSDGYTF. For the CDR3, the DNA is TGTGCCAGCAGTGAAGGCTGGGCAGGTTCGGATGGCTACACCTTC.

Written as DNA, the CDR3 is TGTGCCAGCAGTTACGACAGGGTCAGCTATGGCTACACCTTC. Translated: CASSYDRVSYGYTF. The genes are TRBV6-5 and TRBJ1-2; 7 bases agree with TRBD1. Per the germline V gene, CDR1 is MNHEY and CDR2 is SVGAGI. With V trimmed by 2 bases and J by 4 bases, 4 bases remained unmatched. CDR3 size: 14 residues.